The 18 T cell receptor beta chains below were found in one sample sequenced in a study of blood T cell repertoires in COVID-19 (TCRdb year 2020). Libraries were built with the immunoSEQ multiplex PCR assay. TCRdb took this table from immuneACCESS and kept in-frame rearrangements with V and J called. Such tables lack part of the clones; where checked against another copy, unresolved V genes explain under half of the gap, and the rest is unexplained. The sample table records under 200,000 clones; less than 90% of these occur just once. The top ten clonotypes cover roughly 7% of the sample. Sequenced input: PBMCs or T cells enriched from blood (not recorded which). All receptors derive from a woman aged 45-59 years who had recovered from COVID-19.

In nucleotides, the CDR3 is TGTGCCACTAACAACAGGGGTATGACCTACGAGCAGTACTTC. The encoded protein is CATNNRGMTYEQYF. V gene TRBV24-1 combines with J gene TRBJ2-7; 7 bases are a match to TRBD1. This CDR3 has 14 amino acids. Trimming at V came to 10 bases and at J to 2 bases, leaving 10 bases not matched to a gene. Germline lookup yields CDR1 KGHDR and CDR2 SFDVKD.

The sample holds one count of this clone. V is TRBV7-3 and J is TRBJ2-1; the D gene is possibly TRBD1 (6 bases). The CDR3 extends over 14 amino acids. V was cut by 5 bases and J by 6 bases, with 14 bases left in between. The germline V gene encodes CDR1 SGHTA and CDR2 FQGTGA. Written as DNA, the CDR3 is TGTGCCAGCAGCGCCCAGGGGCGGATCAATGAGCAGTTCTTC. Protein: CASSAQGRINEQFF.

The rearrangement links TRBV28 to TRBJ1-2, with 7 nucleotides matching TRBD1. Trimming cost V 7 bases and J 5 bases; bases outside gene matches: 19. In germline, CDR1 is MDHEN, CDR2 SYDVKM. There are 17 residues in the CDR3. CDR3 in DNA: TGTGCCAGCAAAGCTTCGAGCGGCGCGGGACAGCCTTATGGCTACACCTTC. It specifies CASKASSGAGQPYGYTF.

The sample holds one count of this clone. The chain couples TRBV7-2 to TRBJ2-2, with TRBD1 identical over 7 bases. The ends lost 5 bases at V and 6 bases at J; junction bases unmatched: 9. Germline V CDR1 and CDR2: SGHTA, FQGNSA. This CDR3 has 15 residues. DNA for the CDR3: TGTGCCAGCAGCCCCGAGACAGGGATCCCCGGGGAGCTGTTTTTT. Residues: CASSPETGIPGELFF.

The chain links TRBV12-5 to TRBJ1-1; 7 bases fit TRBD1. CDR1 is LGHNT and CDR2 is FRNRAP in the germline V gene. Trimming removed 6 bases from V and 4 bases from J; junction bases left unmatched: 8. This CDR3 region has 14 residues. CDR3 DNA: TGTGCTAGTGGCCGAGGGGGCAAGGGCACTGAAGCTTTCTTT. Translating gives CASGRGGKGTEAFF.

Regarding this clone: A read error may produce the germline difference seen at one junction end. The genes are TRBV7-7 and TRBJ2-1, with a tentative D call TRBD1 (5 bases). This CDR3 has 16 residues. The germline V gene has CDR1 SSHAT and CDR2 FNYEAQ (reference sequence). The CDR3 coding sequence is TGTGCTAGCAGCCAGGCCTCAGACAGCTCCTACAATGAGCAGTTCTTC. Translating it yields CASSQASDSSYNEQFF. Full variable domain (missing parts from reference TRBV7-7 and TRBJ2-1): GAGVSQSPRYKVTKRGQDVTLRCDPISSHATLYWYQQALGQGPEFLTYFNYEAQPDKSGLPSDRFSAERPEGSISTLTIQRTEQRDSAMYRCASSQASDSSYNEQFFGPGTRLTVL.

This rearrangement joins TRBV7-6 to TRBJ2-7; the D is unclear. There are 13 residues in the CDR3. V was clipped by 5 bases and J by 3 bases, with 11 bases between them. Germline V gene lookup returns CDR1 SGHVS and CDR2 FNYEAQ. The CDR3 region has the DNA TGTGCCAGCAGCCCCGGAGAGAGCTACGAGCAGTACTTC. It specifies CASSPGESYEQYF.

The genes are TRBV27 and TRBJ2-1; TRBD1 matches at 9 bases. Germline CDR1 reads MNHEY; CDR2 reads SMNVEV (reference sequence). The trim removed 2 bases at V and 7 bases at J, leaving 12 bases unmatched. The CDR3 is made up of 17 amino acids. In DNA form, the CDR3 reads TGTGCCAGCAGTTTACTAGGACAGGGGAGGTTTGCGAATGAGCAGTTCTTC. Protein: CASSLLGQGRFANEQFF.

The chain has TRBV18 and TRBJ1-1, with D possibly being TRBD1 (5 bases). Germline V gene sequence: CDR1 KGHSH, CDR2 LQKENI. V shed 1 base and J shed 7 bases, with 16 bases lying between them. The length of the CDR3 is 15 residues. The CDR3 DNA reads TGTGCCAGCTCACCACTGTCGGGGGAGGGTTTTGAAGCTTTCTTT. It is translated as CASSPLSGEGFEAFF.

This chain uses TRBV3-1 (or the pseudogene TRBV3-2) with TRBJ1-1; 8 bases fit TRBD1. CDR3 length: 14 amino acids. The germline V gene encodes CDR1 LGHDT and CDR2 YNNKEL (reference sequence). Unmatched junction bases numbered 10, after V lost 3 bases and J lost 10 bases. The CDR3 DNA is TGTGCCAGCAGCCATCAGGGGGCGGTGGTTGGAGCTTTCTTT. Its translation is CASSHQGAVVGAFF.

The chain is built from TRBV19 and TRBJ2-1; D is perhaps TRBD2 (6 bases). Trimming left V 2 bases short and J 0 bases short, with 11 bases between. Germline values: CDR1 LNHDA, CDR2 SQIVND (reference sequence). This CDR3 spans 16 amino acids. The CDR3 DNA follows: TGTGCCAGTAGTATAATTAGCGGCTCCTCCTACAATGAGCAGTTCTTC. It encodes CASSIISGSSYNEQFF.

The genes are TRBV3-1 (or the pseudogene TRBV3-2) and TRBJ1-5; a weak D match, TRBD1 (5 bases). The CDR3 runs to 15 residues. Germline CDR1 reads LGHDT; CDR2 reads YNNKEL (reference sequence). With 3 bases removed from V and 1 base from J, the gap between germline ends came to 10 bases. In DNA, the CDR3 is TGTGCCAGCAGCCAGCAGGGAACCAGCAATCAGCCCCAGCATTTT. This sequence encodes CASSQQGTSNQPQHF.

The rearrangement links TRBV24-1 to TRBJ2-5, with 7 bases aligning to TRBD2. Losses at the gene ends were 3 bases for V and 5 bases for J; bases not matched to a gene: 14. This CDR3 contains 17 residues. Germline V gene lookup returns CDR1 KGHDR and CDR2 SFDVKD. The CDR3 reads CATSDVGEGRGPETQYF. CDR3 coding DNA: TGTGCCACCAGTGATGTGGGGGAGGGGAGGGGCCCGGAGACCCAGTACTTC.

The J gene is TRBJ1-1, the V gene TRBV5-1; 9 bases are shared with TRBD1. CDR3 length: 15 residues. CDR1 is SGHRS, CDR2 YFSETQ, per germline. J was trimmed by 5 bases and V by 3 bases; bases with no gene match: 8. The chain's CDR3 is CASSSRTGDGTEAFF. The CDR3 DNA is TGCGCCAGCAGCTCAAGGACAGGGGATGGGACTGAAGCTTTCTTT.

The V call is TRBV7-2, the J call TRBJ1-1, with 7 positions matching TRBD1. Trimming removed 5 bases from V and 1 base from J; junction bases left unmatched: 10. CDR1 and CDR2 (germline): SGHTA, FQGNSA. This CDR3 spans 16 amino acids. The CDR3: CASSDRVGFSNTEAFF. DNA for the CDR3: TGTGCCAGCAGCGACAGGGTGGGTTTCTCGAACACTGAAGCTTTCTTT.

The rearrangement uses TRBV7-2 and TRBJ1-1, with 11 bases that match TRBD1. J was trimmed by 6 bases and V by 0 bases; bases with no gene match: 3. The CDR3 totals 15 residues. From germline, CDR1 is SGHTA and CDR2 FQGNSA. The CDR3 DNA follows: TGTGCCAGCAGCTTAGCCCGGACAGGGGGCTCTGAAGCTTTCTTT. It translates to CASSLARTGGSEAFF. Drawing the rest from reference TRBV7-2 and TRBJ1-1, the complete variable domain is GAGVSQSPSNKVTEKGKDVELRCDPISGHTALYWYRQSLGQGLEFLIYFQGNSAPDKSGLPSDRFSAERTGGSVSTLTIQRTQQEDSAVYLCASSLARTGGSEAFFGQGTRLTVV.

The V call is TRBV29-1, the J call TRBJ2-3; 8 bases line up with TRBD2. The CDR3 has 18 amino acids. The trim removed 1 base at V and 4 bases at J, leaving 16 bases unmatched. Germline V gene sequence: CDR1 SQVTM, CDR2 ANQGSEA. The CDR3 spells CSVEVNRRLAGRSDTQYF. As DNA, the CDR3 is TGCAGCGTTGAAGTTAATCGACGTTTAGCGGGACGGTCAGATACGCAGTATTTT.

This chain links TRBV18 with TRBJ1-2; 7 bases map to TRBD1. The CDR3 extends over 15 amino acids. Germline CDR1 KGHSH, CDR2 LQKENI. The V segment lost 0 bases and the J segment 1 base; nucleotides outside the gene matches: 2. CDR3 coding DNA: TGTGCCAGCTCACCACCGAGGGGGCGTAACTATGGCTACACCTTC. Protein: CASSPPRGRNYGYTF.